The next 17 T cell receptor beta chains were all read from a single sample in a study of cytomegalovirus exposure and HLA in healthy donors. The PCR had 60 Vbeta and 13 Jbeta primers. Here immunoSEQ multiplex PCR was the method, and the copy in TCRdb shows in-frame clones only, minus some. The data show about 100,000 clones, about 9.5% seen once. Sequences were obtained from PBMCs. The receptor source for this set is a man aged 35-49 years in good health and CMV-seropositive.

CDR3 DNA sequence: TGTGCCAGCAGAGCTGGGACTAGCTTTGTCTACGAGCAGTACTTC. Residues: CASRAGTSFVYEQYF. The chain uses TRBV27 and TRBJ2-7; TRBD2 matches at 9 bases. This CDR3 contains 15 residues. The junction had 9 bases not matched to a gene; V was cut back by 6 bases and J by 3 bases. Germline CDR1 MNHEY, CDR2 SMNVEV (reference sequence).

V and J are TRBV6-4 and TRBJ1-5, with a possible D match to TRBD1 (5 bases). The CDR3 contains 15 residues. Trimming pared 7 bases from V and 2 bases from J, leaving 15 bases between. Per germline, CDR1 MRHNA and CDR2 SNTAGT. The CDR3 DNA sequence: TGTGCCAGCATAGGGGATCATTATGGCAATCAGCCCCAGCATTTT. Encoded protein: CASIGDHYGNQPQHF.

The rearrangement links TRBV5-6 to TRBJ2-7; D is uncertain. This CDR3 region has 14 residues. CDR1 is SGHDT, CDR2 YYEEEE, per germline. The V and J ends lost 6 bases and 5 bases respectively, with 18 bases between them. CDR3 sequence reads: CASNDRGSLNEQYF. DNA for the CDR3: TGTGCCAGCAACGACCGAGGAAGTCTCAACGAGCAGTACTTC.

This chain connects TRBV4-2 to TRBJ2-5; D not certain. Germline CDR1 reads LGHNA; CDR2 reads YNFKEQ. This CDR3 comprises 14 residues. With 1 base removed from V and 2 bases from J, the gap between germline ends came to 8 bases. The CDR3 sequence: CASSQGLRQETQYF. The DNA for the CDR3 is TGTGCCAGCAGCCAAGGGTTGCGGCAAGAGACCCAGTACTTC.

This clone was recorded a few times. The V gene is TRBV5-1, the J gene TRBJ2-7, with TRBD1 matching over 9 bases. V shed 4 bases and J 5 bases; nucleotides not matched to a gene: 10. Germline V gene lookup returns CDR1 SGHRS and CDR2 YFSETQ. This CDR3 contains 15 residues. The CDR3 here is CASSLRTGEGHEQYF. The CDR3, as DNA: TGCGCCAGCAGCCTGCGGACAGGGGAAGGACACGAGCAGTACTTC.

V is TRBV6-6 and J is TRBJ1-5, with D hard to call. Germline V lookup: CDR1 MNHNY, CDR2 SVGAGI (reference sequence). V shed 1 base and J shed 8 bases, with 12 bases lying between them. The CDR3 totals 14 residues. The CDR3 DNA sequence: TGTGCCAGCAGTTACTATCGGGTCGGGGAGCCCCAGCATTTT. It codes for CASSYYRVGEPQHF.

This clone was seen only a few times. V usage is TRBV7-8 and J usage is TRBJ1-3; no clear D gene. V was shortened by 5 bases and J by 1 base, with 12 bases between the two germline ends. Germline V gene sequence: CDR1 SGHVS, CDR2 FQNEAQ. This CDR3 is built from 15 residues. The CDR3 loop is CASSGRGLSGNTIYF. The CDR3 DNA sequence: TGTGCCAGCAGCGGCCGAGGGCTTTCTGGAAACACCATATATTTT.

The chain is built from TRBV7-3 and TRBJ2-5; possible D gene TRBD2, 5 bases. The length of the CDR3 is 13 residues. Per germline, CDR1 SGHTA and CDR2 FQGTGA. The germline V and J ends were trimmed by 6 bases and 5 bases, with 13 bases remaining between them. CDR3 in amino acids: CASSKGLAETQYF. The CDR3 region has the DNA TGTGCCAGCAGTAAAGGACTGGCGGAGACCCAGTACTTC.

V and J are TRBV2 and TRBJ1-5; D gene uncertain. The CDR3 sequence is 14 residues long. Germline V gives CDR1 SNHLY, CDR2 FYNNEI. Between the trimmed V and J ends, which lost 2 bases and 0 bases, there was a span of 5 bases. Here the CDR3 reads CASSESGSNQPQHF. CDR3 DNA sequence: TGTGCCAGCAGTGAATCGGGTAGCAATCAGCCCCAGCATTTT.

The J gene is TRBJ1-2, the V gene TRBV29-1; 11 nucleotides align to TRBD1. The CDR3 extends over 17 amino acids. Trimming at V came to 4 bases and at J to 0 bases, leaving 10 bases not matched to a gene. The germline CDR1 and CDR2 sequences are SQVTM and ANQGSEA. CDR3 protein: CSVVGGQGALANYGYTF. The CDR3 DNA reads TGCAGCGTTGTGGGAGGACAGGGGGCGCTGGCTAACTATGGCTACACCTTC.

This clone was seen only a few times. This chain uses TRBV4-1 with TRBJ2-2; TRBD2 agrees at 8 bases. V shed 2 bases, J shed 5 bases, and the junction held 10 bases outside the gene matches. Germline V gene data show CDR1 as MGHRA and CDR2 as YSYEKL. This CDR3 contains 17 residues. The CDR3 spells CASSQSPAGGGTGELFF. Written as DNA, the CDR3 is TGCGCCAGCAGCCAATCCCCTGCCGGGGGGGGTACCGGGGAGCTGTTTTTT.

This clone was counted between two and nine times. The gene calls are TRBV5-4 and TRBJ2-2; TRBD2 is a possible D gene (5 bases). Trimming removed 2 bases from V and 7 bases from J, with 15 bases in between. The CDR3 loop spans 15 amino acids. In germline, CDR1 is SGHNT, CDR2 YYREEE (reference sequence). The CDR3 reads CASSFYLAAGGELFF. The DNA of the CDR3 is TGTGCCAGCAGCTTTTACCTAGCTGCGGGCGGGGAGCTGTTTTTT.

The chain joins TRBV5-1 to TRBJ2-3; 8 bases line up with TRBD2. Looked up from germline, CDR1 is SGHRS and CDR2 is YFSETQ. The length of the CDR3 is 16 residues. The junction had 6 bases not matched to a gene; V was cut back by 0 bases and J by 3 bases. The DNA of the CDR3 is TGCGCCAGCAGCTTGGATAGCGGGATGGGAACAGATACGCAGTATTTT. Residues: CASSLDSGMGTDTQYF.

This clone was counted between two and nine times. The V call is TRBV28, the J call TRBJ1-1; 7 positions match TRBD1. CDR1 and CDR2 (germline): MDHEN, SYDVKM. The CDR3 runs to 15 residues. V lost 3 bases and J lost 0; bases outside the gene matches: 4. The CDR3 sequence: CASSLTGKMNTEAFF. The CDR3 DNA reads as TGTGCCAGCAGTTTGACAGGGAAAATGAACACTGAAGCTTTCTTT.

The chain combines TRBV27 with TRBJ1-5, with TRBD1 identical over 10 bases. V gave up 7 bases and J gave up 7 bases; unmatched junction bases: 7. The CDR3 is 14 amino acids. CDR1 is MNHEY, CDR2 SMNVEV, per germline (reference sequence). CDR3 bases: TGTGCCAGCACCCCCGGGACAGGGGACCAGCCCCAGCATTTT. This translates into CASTPGTGDQPQHF.

The chain's CDR3 is CASSFVQGNQPQHF. CDR3 DNA: TGTGCCAGCAGCTTCGTCCAGGGTAATCAGCCCCAGCATTTT. This sequence joins TRBV7-2 and TRBJ1-5; possibly TRBD1 for D (5 bases). V was clipped by 3 bases and J by 4 bases, with 10 bases between them. Germline CDR1 SGHTA, CDR2 FQGNSA. The CDR3 extends over 14 amino acids.

V usage is TRBV25-1 and J usage is TRBJ2-5, with 7 bases fitting TRBD1. With V trimmed by 0 bases and J by 1 base, 8 bases remained unmatched. The CDR3 is 17 residues long. The germline gives CDR1 MGHDK, CDR2 SYGVNS. The CDR3 protein is CASSEYRGLRTQETQYF. The CDR3 coding sequence is TGTGCCAGCAGTGAATATAGGGGGCTGCGAACCCAAGAGACCCAGTACTTC.